The 8 T cell receptor beta chains reported below all come from one sample, sequenced in a study of shared clonotypes between healthy human individuals. TCRdb keeps only in-frame clones here, not all; method: immunoSEQ multiplex PCR. The table records 2,500,000 or so clones, approximately 92% of them present only once. Sequencing was done on a sample of naive CD4+ T cells sorted from blood. Subset noted: CD45RA+ positively selected. Receptors were obtained from a young man in good health.

This chain uses TRBV6-1 with TRBJ2-1, with 9 bases fitting TRBD1. The junction had 12 bases not matched to a gene; V was cut back by 2 bases and J by 7 bases. CDR3 length: 17 amino acids. Germline-derived CDR1 and CDR2 are MNHNS and SASEGT. The CDR3 protein is CASSERPGQGGKNEQFF. The CDR3 coding sequence is TGTGCCAGCAGTGAAAGACCGGGACAGGGAGGAAAGAATGAGCAGTTCTTC.

Points on this clone: At one of its ends the junction is not consistent with the germline gene, which may arise from a read error. The rearrangement joins TRBV2 to TRBJ2-4; no definite D call. This CDR3 has 14 residues. Per the germline V gene, CDR1 is SNHLY and CDR2 is FYNNEI. The CDR3 region is CASSDMSAQNIQYF. The CDR3 DNA is TGTGCCAGCAGTGATATGTCAGCCCAAAACATTCAGTACTTC.

The V gene is TRBV7-2, the J gene TRBJ2-2; D is undetermined. Trimming removed 7 bases at V and 7 bases at J, with 22 bases between. The V gene's germline CDR1 is SGHTA and CDR2 FQGNSA. This CDR3 has 16 residues. The CDR3 DNA follows: TGTGCCAGCACGCGGCGGACGGTCATAGGCGTCGGGGAGCTGTTTTTT. Its translation is CASTRRTVIGVGELFF.

The chain carries TRBV18 and TRBJ2-5; 7 bases agree with TRBD1. The CDR3 is made up of 15 amino acids. V shed 3 bases and J 2 bases; nucleotides not matched to a gene: 6. CDR1 and CDR2 (germline): KGHSH, LQKENI. DNA for the CDR3: TGTGCCAGCTCACCGCGTGGCAGGGGGCAAGAGACCCAGTACTTC. Translation: CASSPRGRGQETQYF.

The rearrangement links TRBV11-3 to TRBJ2-3; D remains unclear. Per the germline V gene, CDR1 is SGHNT and CDR2 is YENEEA. This CDR3 comprises 12 residues. V lost 5 bases and J 0 bases, leaving 3 bases between the germline ends. CDR3 bases: TGTGCCAGCAGCCAGAGCACAGATACGCAGTATTTT. It encodes CASSQSTDTQYF.

The V and J genes are TRBV28 and TRBJ1-2; 10 nucleotides align to TRBD1. This CDR3 comprises 13 residues. Losses at the gene ends were 8 bases for V and 8 bases for J; bases not matched to a gene: 8. Germline V gives CDR1 MDHEN, CDR2 SYDVKM. The CDR3 nucleotides are TGTGCCAGCCGCTTGGGACAGGGGTGGGGCTACACCTTC. Translating gives CASRLGQGWGYTF.

The chain uses TRBV4-2 and TRBJ2-2; no definite D call. V lost 0 bases and J 1 base, leaving 9 bases between the germline ends. The germline gives CDR1 LGHNA, CDR2 YNFKEQ. The CDR3 spans 16 residues. In DNA, the CDR3 is TGTGCCAGCAGCCAAGATGGTAGCCGGAACACCGGGGAGCTGTTTTTT. Translating gives CASSQDGSRNTGELFF.

The CDR3 reads CASSVVDSYEQYF. As DNA, the CDR3 is TGTGCCAGCAGCGTCGTTGACTCCTACGAGCAGTACTTC. The chain couples TRBV5-5 to TRBJ2-7, with D unclear. Trimming stripped 4 bases from V and 0 bases from J, with 8 bases between. Germline V gene sequence: CDR1 SGHKS, CDR2 YYEKEE (reference sequence). This CDR3 comprises 13 residues.